This T cell receptor (beta chain) was obtained from a study of T cells in Graves' hyperthyroidism and ophthalmopathy. The CDR3 is 14 residues long. Germline V gives CDR1 SGDLS, CDR2 YYNGEE. V was shortened by 2 bases and J by 7 bases, with 15 bases between the two germline ends. This clonotype occurred many times. Researchers amplified the TCR beta CDR3 regions from RNA transcripts. The HTBI primer set drove a first-round RT-PCR of the TCR CDR3. TCRdb ran MiXCR on the multiplex PCR reads and lists one entry per CDR3 protein. Found here are 600,000 or so distinct CDR3 sequences, approximately 15% of them singletons; the top ten hold roughly 7%.

Material: blood. The sequence derives from a young woman with Graves' ophthalmopathy. This sequence joins TRBV9 and TRBJ1-1; possible D gene TRBD1, 6 bases. In DNA, the CDR3 is TGTGCCAGCAGCGTGAGGGGGGAGTTGGGTGAAGCTTTCTTT. This translates into CASSVRGELGEAFF.